The 20 T cell receptor beta chains given below trace back to one sample, sequenced in a study of blood T cell repertoires in COVID-19. TCRdb's copy holds only in-frame clones and misses some; the assay was immunoSEQ multiplex PCR. There are 80,000 to 100,000 clones in the sample; 75% to 85% occur only once, and about 9.3% lies in the top ten. The sequenced sample consisted of peripheral blood. The receptors were sampled from an older woman with acute or convalescent COVID-19.

This clone appeared a few times. The V gene is TRBV5-5, the J gene TRBJ2-1, with D perhaps TRBD2 (5 bases). From germline, CDR1 is SGHKS and CDR2 YYEKEE (reference sequence). The CDR3 length is 15 residues. Trimming took 0 bases from V and 5 from J, leaving 12 bases between them. The CDR3 bases are TGTGCCAGCAGCTTGGGTCCAGCGGCTCACAATGAGCAGTTCTTC. Residues: CASSLGPAAHNEQFF.

V and J are TRBV25-1 and TRBJ1-1; D gene uncertain. Germline V gene sequence: CDR1 MGHDK, CDR2 SYGVNS. Between the trimmed V and J ends, which lost 7 bases and 0 bases, there was a span of 12 bases. The CDR3 has 14 amino acids. The CDR3 spells CASTIGGLNTEAFF. CDR3 DNA sequence: TGTGCCAGCACCATCGGAGGGTTGAACACTGAAGCTTTCTTT.

This chain connects TRBV5-1 to TRBJ1-2; 8 nucleotides agree with TRBD1. CDR3 length: 12 amino acids. Per the germline V gene, CDR1 is SGHRS and CDR2 is YFSETQ. The junction had 4 bases not matched to a gene; V was cut back by 4 bases and J by 8 bases. This chain's CDR3 is CASSRDRYGYTF. CDR3 DNA sequence: TGCGCCAGCAGCCGGGACAGGTACGGCTACACCTTC.

The chain combines TRBV11-3 with TRBJ2-2; 7 nucleotides align to TRBD1. The germline CDR1 and CDR2 sequences are SGHNT and YENEEA. The length of the CDR3 is 14 residues. Trimming at V came to 5 bases and at J to 5 bases, leaving 5 bases not matched to a gene. CDR3 in amino acids: CASSPTGETGELFF. Here the CDR3 DNA reads TGTGCCAGCAGCCCTACAGGGGAAACCGGGGAGCTGTTTTTT.

Only one count was recorded for this clone. This chain links TRBV2 with TRBJ1-4; no definite D call. Germline V gene lookup returns CDR1 SNHLY and CDR2 FYNNEI. The CDR3 extends over 15 amino acids. Trimming removed 1 base at V and 7 bases at J, with 13 bases between. The CDR3 region is CASSEDYNAGEKLFF. The CDR3 nucleotides are TGTGCCAGCAGTGAAGACTATAACGCGGGTGAAAAACTGTTTTTT.

The rearrangement joins TRBV28 to TRBJ2-7; D possibly corresponds to TRBD2 (6 bases). The germline V gene has CDR1 MDHEN and CDR2 SYDVKM. The CDR3 runs to 13 residues. Trimming shortened V by 8 bases and J by 6 bases, and 17 bases separated the two germline ends. CDR3 sequence (DNA): TGTGCCAGCTCGGGACTTCCAGGCGGCGAGCAGTACTTC. Amino acid sequence: CASSGLPGGEQYF.

The chain couples TRBV2 to TRBJ2-7; no reliable D call. The V gene's germline CDR1 is SNHLY and CDR2 FYNNEI. Trimming shortened V by 4 bases and J by 3 bases, and 10 bases separated the two germline ends. The CDR3 runs 13 residues. DNA of the CDR3: TGTGCCAGCAGTGGGCAGGTAAACTACGAGCAGTACTTC. Its protein is CASSGQVNYEQYF. The entire variable domain, with the rest obtained from reference TRBV2 and TRBJ2-7, is as follows: EPEVTQTPSHQVTQMGQEVILRCVPISNHLYFYWYRQILGQKVEFLVSFYNNEISEKSEIFDDQFSVERPDGSNFTLKIRSTKLEDSAMYFCASSGQVNYEQYFGPGTRLTVT.

The chain has TRBV5-1 and TRBJ2-1, with 9 bases identical to TRBD2. CDR3 size: 18 residues. V lost 4 bases and J lost 6; bases outside the gene matches: 17. CDR1 and CDR2 from the germline V gene are SGHRS and YFSETQ. The CDR3 DNA sequence: TGCGCCAGCAGCAATGCGGGAGGGAACATTCGCCTACTCAATGAGCAGTTCTTC. This translates into CASSNAGGNIRLLNEQFF.

The chain has TRBV6-5 and TRBJ2-1; D gene ambiguous. Germline CDR1 is MNHEY and CDR2 is SVGAGI. The CDR3 is 12 amino acids. V shed 8 bases and J shed 9 bases, with 14 bases lying between them. The CDR3 protein is CASGPGVREQFF. CDR3 DNA: TGTGCCAGCGGCCCTGGAGTCCGTGAGCAGTTCTTC.

V is TRBV28 and J is TRBJ2-7, with D maybe TRBD2 (5 bases). This CDR3 is 13 amino acids long. Per germline, CDR1 MDHEN and CDR2 SYDVKM. V lost 6 bases, J lost 2 bases, and 11 bases lay in between. The DNA for the CDR3 is TGTGCCAGCAGGGAACTGGGAGCCTACGAGCAGTACTTC. Protein sequence: CASRELGAYEQYF.

The chain carries TRBV2 and TRBJ2-7; 9 bases line up with TRBD2. In germline, CDR1 is SNHLY, CDR2 FYNNEI. The J segment lost 13 bases and the V segment lost 4 bases, leaving 8 bases of the junction unmatched. This CDR3 region has 12 residues. CDR3 sequence reads: CASSVGTSSSYF. As DNA, the CDR3 is TGTGCCAGCAGTGTAGGGACTAGCTCCTCATACTTC.

This chain links TRBV4-1 with TRBJ2-1; tentative D call: TRBD2 (6 bases). The germline gives CDR1 MGHRA, CDR2 YSYEKL. The CDR3 runs to 18 residues. Trimming took 0 bases from V and 1 from J, leaving 16 bases between them. The CDR3 loop reads CASSQDPPVAGSYNEQFF. CDR3 coding DNA: TGCGCCAGCAGCCAAGATCCTCCTGTGGCGGGATCCTACAATGAGCAGTTCTTC.

For the CDR3, the DNA is TGTGCCAGCAGCTCGCACGGAGAGACCCAGTACTTC. It is translated as CASSSHGETQYF. The chain is built from TRBV7-2 and TRBJ2-5, with no clear D. From germline, CDR1 is SGHTA and CDR2 FQGNSA. Trimming shortened V by 4 bases and J by 4 bases, and 7 bases separated the two germline ends. CDR3 length: 12 amino acids.

The V and J genes are TRBV7-9 and TRBJ2-1; possible D gene TRBD1, 6 bases. Trimming pared 1 base from V and 6 bases from J, leaving 16 bases between. Per the germline V gene, CDR1 is SEHNR and CDR2 is FQNEAQ (reference sequence). The CDR3 loop spans 16 amino acids. CDR3 region: CASSLEGVLVANEQFF. DNA for the CDR3: TGTGCCAGCAGCTTAGAGGGGGTGTTGGTGGCCAATGAGCAGTTCTTC.

The chain couples TRBV6-1 to TRBJ2-1; a weak D match, TRBD1 (6 bases). Germline V gene lookup returns CDR1 MNHNS and CDR2 SASEGT. With 2 bases removed from V and 13 bases from J, the gap between germline ends came to 12 bases. The CDR3 consists of 12 residues. The CDR3 DNA reads TGTGCCAGCAGTGAACAAGGGGGTCCCCAGTTCTTC. Translated, it gives CASSEQGGPQFF.

The chain is built from TRBV5-1 and TRBJ1-2; 8 positions agree with TRBD1. Germline CDR1 SGHRS, CDR2 YFSETQ. V was clipped by 3 bases and J by 8 bases; unmatched bases: 12. CDR3 length: 15 amino acids. The CDR3 DNA is TGCGCCAGCAGCTGGGACAGGCGTTTGTGGGACGGCTACACCTTC. Translated: CASSWDRRLWDGYTF. The variable domain in full, with the rest retrieved from reference TRBV5-1 and TRBJ1-2, is KAGVTQTPRYLIKTRGQQVTLSCSPISGHRSVSWYQQTPGQGLQFLFEYFSETQRNKGNFPGRFSGRQFSNSRSEMNVSTLELGDSALYLCASSWDRRLWDGYTFGSGTRLTVV.

The V call is TRBV25-1, the J call TRBJ1-1; D gene uncertain. This CDR3 comprises 15 residues. Trimming stripped 5 bases from V and 8 bases from J, with 21 bases between. Germline CDR1 reads MGHDK; CDR2 reads SYGVNS. The CDR3 DNA sequence: TGTGCCAGCAGTTCTGCGGGCTCAGGTGTACGAGAAGCTTTCTTT. Encoded protein: CASSSAGSGVREAFF.

The chain recombines TRBV7-2 with TRBJ1-2, with 9 bases fitting TRBD1. Germline lookup yields CDR1 SGHTA and CDR2 FQGNSA. This CDR3 is 15 amino acids long. The V and J ends lost 3 bases and 4 bases, in that order; junction bases with no gene match: 6. The CDR3 region is CASSFTGGEGYGYTF. The DNA for the CDR3 is TGTGCCAGCAGCTTTACAGGGGGCGAAGGCTATGGCTACACCTTC. The full variable domain, with the rest looked up from reference TRBV7-2 and TRBJ1-2, is GAGVSQSPSNKVTEKGKDVELRCDPISGHTALYWYRQSLGQGLEFLIYFQGNSAPDKSGLPSDRFSAERTGGSVSTLTIQRTQQEDSAVYLCASSFTGGEGYGYTFGSGTRLTVV.

This rearrangement joins TRBV19 to TRBJ1-1, with 8 bases lining up with TRBD1. CDR1 is LNHDA, CDR2 SQIVND, per germline (reference sequence). With 8 bases clipped from V and 4 bases from J, the junction kept 6 bases outside the gene matches. The CDR3 contains 13 residues. For the CDR3, the DNA is TGTGCCAGTTGTCACAGGGGGGGCACTGAAGCTTTCTTT. Amino acid sequence: CASCHRGGTEAFF.

The chain links TRBV14 to TRBJ2-3, with D hard to call. CDR1 is SGHDN and CDR2 is FVKESK in the germline V gene. The V gene lost 2 bases and the J gene lost 6 bases, with 6 bases spanning the gap. The CDR3 covers 12 residues. The CDR3 sequence: CASSQLGDTQYF. CDR3 bases: TGTGCCAGCAGCCAACTTGGCGATACGCAGTATTTT. Full variable domain (rest looked up from reference TRBV14 and TRBJ2-3): EAGVTQFPSHSVIEKGQTVTLRCDPISGHDNLYWYRRVMGKEIKFLLHFVKESKQDESGMPNNRFLAERTGGTYSTLKVQPAELEDSGVYFCASSQLGDTQYFGPGTRLTVL.